These 19 T cell receptor beta chains were sequenced from one sample in a study of cytomegalovirus exposure and HLA in healthy donors. The PCR had 60 Vbeta and 13 Jbeta primers. The protocol was immunoSEQ multiplex PCR, while the TCRdb copy is restricted to in-frame clones and leaves out a portion. The table lists 150,000 to 200,000 clones, roughly 73% of them singletons. The specimen was PBMCs. The receptors originated from a woman in her thirties in good health and CMV-seronegative.

The gene calls are TRBV12-5 and TRBJ2-2; possibly TRBD2 for D (5 bases). The germline V and J ends were trimmed by 1 base and 8 bases, with 20 bases remaining between them. The CDR3 has 17 residues. The germline gives CDR1 LGHNT, CDR2 FRNRAP. CDR3: CASGLGAKRRGGGELFF. For the CDR3, the DNA is TGTGCTAGTGGTTTGGGAGCGAAGCGGCGAGGTGGTGGGGAGCTGTTTTTT.

The CDR3 loop is CATSPGTGFGNTIYF. The CDR3 DNA follows: TGTGCCACCAGCCCCGGGACAGGGTTTGGAAACACCATATATTTT. J is TRBJ1-3 and V is TRBV15; 9 nucleotides line up with TRBD1. Unmatched junction bases numbered 5, after V lost 5 bases and J lost 3 bases. The CDR3 spans 15 residues. CDR1 is LNHNV, CDR2 YYDKDF, per germline (reference sequence).

The chain couples TRBV30 to TRBJ2-1, with 7 bases fitting TRBD2. Germline CDR1 and CDR2: GTSNPN and SVGIG (reference sequence). The CDR3 is 13 amino acids. Unmatched junction bases numbered 8, after V lost 4 bases and J lost 8 bases. For the CDR3, the DNA is TGTGCCTGGAACGGAGCGGGGCCCGATGAGCAGTTCTTC. The encoded protein is CAWNGAGPDEQFF.

The chain employs TRBV5-1 and TRBJ1-4; tentatively, D is TRBD1 (6 bases). CDR1 SGHRS and CDR2 YFSETQ come from the germline V gene. The CDR3 totals 16 residues. V was trimmed by 2 bases and J by 0 bases, leaving 11 bases between them. Here the CDR3 reads CASSFGTLATNEKLFF. CDR3 DNA: TGCGCCAGCAGCTTCGGGACACTAGCAACTAATGAAAAACTGTTTTTT.

This rearrangement joins TRBV5-1 to TRBJ1-1; a weak D match, TRBD1 (6 bases). The V end lost 4 bases, the J end lost 1 base, and 14 bases lay between the germline ends. From germline, CDR1 is SGHRS and CDR2 YFSETQ. The length of the CDR3 is 15 residues. This chain's CDR3 is CASSRRDIRNTEAFF. The CDR3 region has the DNA TGCGCCAGCAGCCGCCGGGACATCAGGAACACTGAAGCTTTCTTT.

The chain has TRBV6-1 and TRBJ1-1, with D possibly TRBD1 on 5 matching bases. CDR3 length: 13 amino acids. The V and J ends lost 7 bases and 3 bases respectively, with 12 bases between them. The germline V gene has CDR1 MNHNS and CDR2 SASEGT. This chain's CDR3 is CASKEGLYTEAFF. CDR3 coding DNA: TGTGCCAGCAAGGAGGGACTTTACACTGAAGCTTTCTTT.

This clone was picked up a small number of times. This sequence joins TRBV2 and TRBJ2-3; 7 positions match TRBD1. J was trimmed by 2 bases and V by 1 base; bases with no gene match: 3. The CDR3 sequence is 15 residues long. From germline, CDR1 is SNHLY and CDR2 FYNNEI. The CDR3 here is CASSEEGAHTDTQYF. In nucleotides, the CDR3 is TGTGCCAGCAGTGAAGAGGGGGCGCACACAGATACGCAGTATTTT.

The chain uses TRBV7-9 and TRBJ2-7; D is unresolved. V lost 1 base and J 2 bases, leaving 12 bases between the germline ends. The CDR3 contains 15 residues. The germline V gene has CDR1 SEHNR and CDR2 FQNEAQ (reference sequence). CDR3 sequence (DNA): TGTGCCAGCAGCTTAGACTACGGGTTTACCTACGAGCAGTACTTC. This codes for CASSLDYGFTYEQYF.

The rearrangement joins TRBV5-4 to TRBJ1-4; D not certain. Trimming took off 4 bases at V and 1 base at J, with 8 bases between the two ends. Germline V gives CDR1 SGHNT, CDR2 YYREEE (reference sequence). This CDR3 is built from 14 residues. In nucleotides, the CDR3 is TGTGCCAGCAGCCTCCCAGGAACTAATGAAAAACTGTTTTTT. This gives the protein CASSLPGTNEKLFF.

This sequence joins TRBV28 and TRBJ2-7, with TRBD1 as a possible D gene (6 bases). This CDR3 is built from 12 residues. The V end was cut by 6 bases, the J end by 4 bases, with 10 bases between. Germline CDR1 and CDR2: MDHEN and SYDVKM. DNA of the CDR3: TGTGCCAGCAGGGGTACAGGGTACGAGCAGTACTTC. The encoded protein is CASRGTGYEQYF.

This clone occurred a few times. V usage is TRBV29-1 and J usage is TRBJ1-2; 7 bases agree with TRBD1. CDR1 SQVTM and CDR2 ANQGSEA come from the germline V gene. Trimming cost V 7 bases and J 2 bases; bases outside gene matches: 4. The CDR3 runs to 12 residues. CDR3 loop: CSAMGQNYGYTF. The CDR3 region has the DNA TGCAGCGCCATGGGACAGAACTATGGCTACACCTTC.

This chain uses TRBV4-1 with TRBJ1-2, with D possibly being TRBD1 (5 bases). Germline loops: CDR1 MGHRA, CDR2 YSYEKL. The CDR3 has 15 residues. V was cut by 1 base and J by 6 bases, with 15 bases left in between. The CDR3 here is CASSQGDSGGDGYTF. The CDR3 DNA is TGCGCCAGCAGCCAAGGCGACAGCGGGGGGGATGGCTACACCTTC.

The chain has TRBV9 and TRBJ1-1, with TRBD1 matching 8 bases. V shed 4 bases, J shed 5 bases, and the junction held 7 bases outside the gene matches. CDR3 size: 14 residues. Germline CDR1 SGDLS, CDR2 YYNGEE. Here the CDR3 DNA reads TGTGCCAGCAGCCCTCGACAGGGGTGGACTGAAGCTTTCTTT. The encoded protein is CASSPRQGWTEAFF. The full variable domain, rest sourced from reference TRBV9 and TRBJ1-1, is DSGVTQTPKHLITATGQRVTLRCSPRSGDLSVYWYQQSLDQGLQFLIQYYNGEERAKGNILERFSAQQFPDLHSELNLSSLELGDSALYFCASSPRQGWTEAFFGQGTRLTVV.

This clone was detected a few times. The chain recombines TRBV2 with TRBJ2-7, with 7 bases identical to TRBD1. This CDR3 has 13 residues. J lost 6 bases, V lost 5 bases, and 7 bases had no gene match. The germline gives CDR1 SNHLY, CDR2 FYNNEI. CDR3 sequence: CASSSTGIGEQYF. In DNA, the CDR3 is TGTGCCAGCAGTTCGACAGGGATCGGCGAGCAGTACTTC.

CDR3 amino acids: CASSFPGTGVEQYF. CDR3 bases: TGTGCCAGCAGCTTCCCCGGGACAGGGGTAGAGCAGTACTTC. The chain employs TRBV5-4 and TRBJ2-7, with 10 bases that match TRBD1. V was clipped by 2 bases and J by 7 bases; unmatched bases: 6. Germline CDR1 reads SGHNT; CDR2 reads YYREEE (reference sequence). This CDR3 region has 14 residues.

The V gene is TRBV30, the J gene TRBJ2-7; weak D call: TRBD1 (6 bases). The CDR3 spans 12 residues. Deletions cut 2 bases from V and 6 bases from J, with 11 bases between. Germline V CDR1 and CDR2: GTSNPN, SVGIG (reference sequence). The CDR3 loop is CAWSPGTPEQYF. The CDR3 DNA sequence: TGTGCCTGGAGTCCAGGGACACCCGAGCAGTACTTC.

This chain joins TRBV15 and TRBJ2-5, with D possibly being TRBD1 (6 bases). Per the germline V gene, CDR1 is LNHNV and CDR2 is YYDKDF (reference sequence). The V and J ends lost 2 bases and 2 bases respectively, with 12 bases between them. This CDR3 has 15 amino acids. In nucleotides, the CDR3 is TGTGCCACCAGCAGACGGGACACGAATCAAGAGACCCAGTACTTC. Amino acid sequence: CATSRRDTNQETQYF.

This chain links TRBV6-5 with TRBJ1-5, with D perhaps matching TRBD1 (6 bases). The CDR3 totals 14 residues. CDR1 is MNHEY, CDR2 SVGAGI, per germline. The V end was cut by 6 bases, the J end by 0 bases, with 9 bases between. The CDR3 protein is CASRDSYSNQPQHF. The CDR3 nucleotides are TGTGCCAGCAGGGACAGTTATAGCAATCAGCCCCAGCATTTT.

The V and J genes are TRBV6-6 and TRBJ2-2, with 9 bases fitting TRBD1. CDR1 MNHNY and CDR2 SVGAGI come from the germline V gene (reference sequence). The CDR3 is 14 amino acids. The V segment lost 8 bases and the J segment 6 bases; nucleotides outside the gene matches: 7. The CDR3 nucleotides are TGTGCCAGCGAGCGGGACAGGGTGGCCGGGGAGCTGTTTTTT. It encodes CASERDRVAGELFF.